The 20 T cell receptor beta chains presented below share a single source sample, sequenced in a study of shared clonotypes between healthy human individuals. The protocol was immunoSEQ multiplex PCR, while the TCRdb copy is restricted to in-frame clones and leaves out a portion. The table records approximately 330,000 clones, 70% to 75% of them present only once. The sample consisted of memory CD4+ T cells sorted from blood. Subset indicated: CD45RA-negative fraction. These receptors all stem from a young man in good health.

This clone was detected only once. V and J are TRBV7-2 and TRBJ1-1; no reliable D call. Germline loops: CDR1 SGHTA, CDR2 FQGNSA. With 6 bases removed from V and 8 bases from J, the gap between germline ends came to 10 bases. This CDR3 spans 11 amino acids. The CDR3 DNA reads TGTGCCAGCAGTTCCTTTCTCGAAGCTTTCTTT. The encoded protein is CASSSFLEAFF. The complete variable domain, with remaining parts taken from reference TRBV7-2 and TRBJ1-1, reads GAGVSQSPSNKVTEKGKDVELRCDPISGHTALYWYRQSLGQGLEFLIYFQGNSAPDKSGLPSDRFSAERTGGSVSTLTIQRTQQEDSAVYLCASSSFLEAFFGQGTRLTVV.

The chain links TRBV2 to TRBJ2-5, with a tentative D call TRBD1 (6 bases). V gave up 8 bases and J gave up 5 bases, with 15 bases separating them. Germline lookup yields CDR1 SNHLY and CDR2 FYNNEI. The CDR3 runs to 13 residues. The CDR3 loop reads CASLQGEGETQYF. DNA for the CDR3: TGTGCCAGCTTACAGGGTGAAGGGGAGACCCAGTACTTC.

This sequence joins TRBV19 and TRBJ2-2, with TRBD2 matching over 14 bases. This CDR3 region has 17 residues. The V segment lost 3 bases and the J segment 4 bases; nucleotides outside the gene matches: 4. CDR1 and CDR2 (germline): LNHDA, SQIVND (reference sequence). The chain's CDR3 is CASSISGLAGGTGELFF. In DNA, the CDR3 is TGTGCCAGTAGTATCTCCGGACTAGCGGGGGGCACCGGGGAGCTGTTTTTT.

V is TRBV27 and J is TRBJ2-7; possible D gene TRBD1, 6 bases. The V and J ends lost 6 bases and 6 bases respectively, with 15 bases between them. The CDR3 is 13 residues long. CDR1 is MNHEY, CDR2 SMNVEV, per germline (reference sequence). CDR3 region: CASRLQGWGEQYF. CDR3 nucleotide sequence: TGTGCCAGCAGGCTACAGGGCTGGGGCGAGCAGTACTTC.

This rearrangement joins TRBV30 to TRBJ2-6; 9 positions match TRBD1. The CDR3 totals 16 residues. The germline gives CDR1 GTSNPN, CDR2 SVGIG (reference sequence). The J segment lost 0 bases and the V segment lost 7 bases, leaving 7 bases of the junction unmatched. The CDR3 is CAYTGGANSGANVLTF. In nucleotides, the CDR3 is TGTGCCTACACAGGGGGCGCGAACTCTGGGGCCAACGTCCTGACTTTC.

This sequence joins TRBV19 and TRBJ2-7; D is unclear. Trimming took off 3 bases at V and 5 bases at J, with 11 bases between the two ends. Germline CDR1 reads LNHDA; CDR2 reads SQIVND (reference sequence). CDR3 length: 13 residues. This chain's CDR3 is CASSILGRDEQYF. CDR3 nucleotide sequence: TGTGCCAGTAGTATTTTAGGCCGGGACGAGCAGTACTTC. Complete variable domain (other parts from reference TRBV19 and TRBJ2-7): DGGITQSPKYLFRKEGQNVTLSCEQNLNHDAMYWYRQDPGQGLRLIYYSQIVNDFQKGDIAEGYSVSREKKESFPLTVTSAQKNPTAFYLCASSILGRDEQYFGPGTRLTVT.

With regard to this clone: One junction end does not reproduce the germline sequence, and a read error may be involved. The chain's CDR3 is CLHGESSYEQYF. Here the CDR3 DNA reads TGCCTACACGGGGAAAGCTCCTACGAGCAGTACTTC. This chain links TRBV7-9 with TRBJ2-7; D might be TRBD2 (5 bases). The germline V gene has CDR1 SEHNR and CDR2 FQNEAQ (reference sequence). The length of the CDR3 is 12 residues. The full variable domain, rest sourced from reference TRBV7-9 and TRBJ2-7, is DTGVSQNPRHKITKRGQNVTFRCDPISEHNRLYWYRQTLGQGPEFLTYFQNEAQLEKSRLLSDRFSAERPKGSFSTLEIQRTEQGDSAMYLCLHGESSYEQYFGPGTRLTVT.

This chain links TRBV11-2 with TRBJ2-5; either TRBD1 or TRBD2 may fit D (5 bases each). There are 16 residues in the CDR3. CDR1 and CDR2 from the germline V gene are SGHAT and FQNNGV. V shed 5 bases and J shed 6 bases, with 22 bases lying between them. The CDR3 region has the DNA TGTGCCAGCAGCCCTAGAGGGGACCCCGCGGCGCAGACCCAGTACTTC. This translates into CASSPRGDPAAQTQYF.

The rearrangement links TRBV6-4 to TRBJ1-5, with TRBD1 as a possible D gene (5 bases). Per the germline V gene, CDR1 is MRHNA and CDR2 is SNTAGT. The CDR3 length is 14 residues. Trimming left V 6 bases short and J 3 bases short, with 12 bases between. The CDR3 here is CASRGRVHNQPQHF. As DNA, the CDR3 is TGTGCCAGCAGGGGACGGGTGCACAATCAGCCCCAGCATTTT.

The chain carries TRBV7-2 and TRBJ2-2, with 9 bases fitting TRBD2. The V and J ends lost 5 bases and 4 bases, in that order; junction bases with no gene match: 5. CDR3 length equals 15 residues. The germline V gene encodes CDR1 SGHTA and CDR2 FQGNSA. CDR3 region: CASSAASGTTGELFF. The CDR3, as DNA: TGTGCCAGCAGCGCGGCTAGCGGGACCACCGGGGAGCTGTTTTTT.

The CDR3 spells CASSSLGPGELFF. CDR3 in DNA: TGTGCCAGCTCCTCCTTGGGGCCCGGGGAGCTGTTTTTT. The chain is built from TRBV18 and TRBJ2-2; perhaps TRBD1 as D (5 bases). Germline lookup yields CDR1 KGHSH and CDR2 LQKENI. V lost 6 bases to trimming and J lost 6 bases, with 11 bases between them. The CDR3 spans 13 residues.

This chain links TRBV10-3 with TRBJ1-1; 9 bases are shared with TRBD1. This CDR3 has 16 amino acids. Germline V gene lookup returns CDR1 ENHRY and CDR2 SYGVKD. The V and J ends lost 9 bases and 5 bases, in that order; junction bases with no gene match: 16. CDR3 nucleotide sequence: TGTGCCATTACCTCGGGACAGGGAGGTTCCGGGACTGAAGCTTTCTTT. Translating it yields CAITSGQGGSGTEAFF.

The gene calls are TRBV15 and TRBJ1-6; 7 bases agree with TRBD1. CDR1 and CDR2 from the germline V gene are LNHNV and YYDKDF (reference sequence). After removal of 1 base from V and 7 bases from J, the junction contained 7 bases not matched to a gene. The CDR3 is 16 amino acids. The CDR3 sequence is CATSRAEGQRNSPLHF. As DNA, the CDR3 is TGTGCCACCAGCAGAGCCGAGGGACAGCGGAATTCACCCCTCCACTTT.

In DNA, the CDR3 is TGTGCCAGCAGCTTGCAGGTAGCGTACTCCTACAATGAGCAGTTCTTC. It codes for CASSLQVAYSYNEQFF. The chain recombines TRBV5-4 with TRBJ2-1; a possible D gene is TRBD2 (5 bases). The CDR3 sequence is 16 residues long. Looked up from germline, CDR1 is SGHNT and CDR2 is YYREEE (reference sequence). V was clipped by 1 base and J by 0 bases, with 11 bases between them.

The chain joins TRBV10-1 to TRBJ2-7; D might be TRBD2 (5 bases). With 2 bases removed from V and 0 bases from J, the gap between germline ends came to 5 bases. Germline V CDR1 and CDR2: WNHNN, SYGVQD (reference sequence). The CDR3 covers 13 residues. CDR3: CASSEGSSYEQYF. Written as DNA, the CDR3 is TGCGCCAGCAGTGAGGGGAGCTCCTACGAGCAGTACTTC.

V is TRBV5-1 and J is TRBJ2-1, with D perhaps TRBD2 (6 bases). V was trimmed by 0 bases and J by 2 bases, leaving 9 bases between them. Per the germline V gene, CDR1 is SGHRS and CDR2 is YFSETQ. CDR3 length: 15 amino acids. The CDR3 is CASSLVVAAYNEQFF. DNA for the CDR3: TGCGCCAGCAGCTTGGTAGTAGCGGCCTACAATGAGCAGTTCTTC.

The V call is TRBV5-1, the J call TRBJ2-3; no reliable D call. Germline values: CDR1 SGHRS, CDR2 YFSETQ. The V and J ends lost 0 bases and 5 bases respectively, with 7 bases between them. This CDR3 comprises 13 residues. The CDR3 sequence: CASSLGSGDTQYF. In DNA, the CDR3 is TGCGCCAGCAGCTTGGGATCGGGAGATACGCAGTATTTT.

This chain joins TRBV6-1 and TRBJ2-1; TRBD2 matches at 9 bases. The length of the CDR3 is 15 residues. Germline V gives CDR1 MNHNS, CDR2 SASEGT. V dropped 4 bases and J dropped 4; count of bases not matched to a gene: 5. The CDR3 nucleotides read TGTGCCAGCAGTGTTGCTAGCGGGGAGTACAATGAGCAGTTCTTC. This codes for CASSVASGEYNEQFF.

The chain employs TRBV19 and TRBJ2-5, with TRBD1 matching 9 bases. The junction had 8 bases not matched to a gene; V was cut back by 8 bases and J by 4 bases. This CDR3 has 14 amino acids. Germline assignment: CDR1 LNHDA and CDR2 SQIVND (reference sequence). For the CDR3, the DNA is TGTGCCAGTCGTAAAACAGGGGGCGGAGAGACCCAGTACTTC. Residues: CASRKTGGGETQYF.

The rearrangement links TRBV9 to TRBJ2-5; TRBD2 matches 7 bases. V dropped 4 bases and J dropped 2; count of bases not matched to a gene: 14. Germline V gene sequence: CDR1 SGDLS, CDR2 YYNGEE. This CDR3 spans 17 amino acids. The CDR3 sequence is CASSPGAASGNQETQYF. The CDR3 DNA reads as TGTGCCAGCAGCCCCGGGGCGGCTAGCGGAAATCAAGAGACCCAGTACTTC.